This TCR beta chain was sequenced for a study of blood T cell repertoires in COVID-19. Study overall: Acute-phase and convalescent COVID-19 samples originated in the United States, Italy and Spain. PBMCs, B-cell-depleted T cells, or T cells provided the cDNA or gDNA that made up the material.

Per the authors' pipeline: Amplifying reference gene primers gave estimates of nucleated cell counts. Sequencing was performed with immunoSEQ multiplex PCR; in TCRdb, only in-frame clones are kept and a portion is missing. Clone size and V and J calls were adopted from that table, with D and trimming inferred from the DNA. The top ten clones hold 6% to 8% of a sample with 84,000 or so clones, roughly 86% of them seen once. V trimming: 2 bases; J trimming: 16 bases; junction bases outside the gene matches: 17. The CDR3 extends over 15 amino acids. Germline V gene data show CDR1 as SGHVS and CDR2 as FQNEAQ.

The sequenced sample was peripheral blood. The chain carries TRBV7-8 and TRBJ2-4; 7 bases match TRBD1. The TCR sequence derives from a man aged 70-80 years with acute or convalescent COVID-19. CDR3 residues: CASSLLGGTGDELYF. Written as DNA, the CDR3 is TGTGCCAGCAGCTTACTAGGGGGTACAGGGGATGAGCTATACTTC. The whole variable domain, filled in from reference TRBV7-8 and TRBJ2-4, reads GAGVSQSPRYKVAKRGQDVALRCDPISGHVSLFWYQQALGQGPEFLTYFQNEAQLDKSGLPSDRFFAERPEGSVSTLKIQRTQQEDSAVYLCASSLLGGTGDELYFGAGTRLSVL.